Detailed here is one TCR beta chain. Its antigen is undetermined. This sample is part of a study of shared clonotypes between healthy human individuals. Study-level points and caveats: Tissue TCR repertoires likely differ from these blood-only repertoires.

The naive CD8 population came from CD45RO-negative cells selected for CCR7, without terminally differentiated effector memory CD45RA+ cells. Repertoires were generated with immunoSEQ multiplex PCR, while TCRdb's copy carries only in-frame clones and drops some. This sample has about 2 million clones, with about 95% found just once. Germline CDR1 is SEHNR and CDR2 is FQNEAQ (reference sequence). V gave up 5 bases and J gave up 7 bases, with 16 bases separating them. This CDR3 has 14 residues. The sample taken for sequencing was naive CD8+ T cells sorted from blood. This receptor was taken from a man between 18 and 35 years old in good health. The rearrangement joins TRBV7-9 to TRBJ2-3; D perhaps matches TRBD1 (6 bases). This CDR3 is CASSPSTGYHTQYF. The CDR3 bases are TGTGCCAGCAGCCCCTCGACAGGTTACCATACGCAGTATTTT.